A single sample is the source of the 7 T cell receptor beta chains below, sequenced in a study of shared clonotypes between healthy human individuals. Assay: immunoSEQ multiplex PCR; the TCRdb copy retains only in-frame clones and omits some. The sample holds around 2,100,000 clones, roughly 95% seen once. Terminally differentiated effector memory CD45RA+ cells were excluded by CCR7 positive selection of CD45RO-negative cells. Sequencing was carried out using naive CD8+ T cells sorted from blood. Every receptor here comes from a man younger than 35 in good health.

The rearrangement links TRBV7-8 to TRBJ2-5, with 7 bases that match TRBD2. Trimming cost V 4 bases and J 3 bases; bases outside gene matches: 5. This CDR3 is 14 amino acids long. CDR1 is SGHVS, CDR2 FQNEAQ, per germline. The CDR3 protein is CASSSLAGEETQYF. For the CDR3, the DNA is TGTGCCAGCAGCTCCTTGGCGGGGGAAGAGACCCAGTACTTC. Full variable domain (outside the CDR3, taken from reference TRBV7-8 and TRBJ2-5): GAGVSQSPRYKVAKRGQDVALRCDPISGHVSLFWYQQALGQGPEFLTYFQNEAQLDKSGLPSDRFFAERPEGSVSTLKIQRTQQEDSAVYLCASSSLAGEETQYFGPGTRLLVL.

The chain recombines TRBV4-1 with TRBJ1-1; no clear D gene. V lost 0 bases and J 4 bases, leaving 9 bases between the germline ends. This CDR3 spans 14 amino acids. Germline CDR1 reads MGHRA; CDR2 reads YSYEKL. CDR3 nucleotide sequence: TGCGCCAGCAGCCAAGATCGGTCCCCCACTGAAGCTTTCTTT. It codes for CASSQDRSPTEAFF.

The gene calls are TRBV16 and TRBJ2-7; no firm D call. Germline CDR1 reads KGHSY; CDR2 reads FQNENV. This CDR3 comprises 12 residues. V was clipped by 4 bases and J by 1 base, with 5 bases between them. The DNA of the CDR3 is TGTGCCAGCAGCCCTGAATCCTACGAGCAGTACTTC. It encodes CASSPESYEQYF.

The V gene is TRBV6-6, the J gene TRBJ2-7, with D possibly being TRBD1 or TRBD2 (5 bases each). There are 14 residues in the CDR3. The V and J ends lost 4 bases and 2 bases respectively, with 12 bases between them. Germline CDR1 and CDR2: MNHNY and SVGAGI (reference sequence). The CDR3 protein is CASSLGEPPYEQYF. CDR3 nucleotide sequence: TGTGCCAGCAGTTTGGGGGAGCCCCCCTACGAGCAGTACTTC.

Remarks on this clone: This specimen includes other DNA sequences encoding the same CDR3. V is TRBV7-9 and J is TRBJ1-2; D is possibly TRBD1 (5 bases). V lost 3 bases and J 7 bases, leaving 6 bases between the germline ends. Looked up from germline, CDR1 is SEHNR and CDR2 is FQNEAQ (reference sequence). This CDR3 has 11 amino acids. The CDR3 DNA reads as TGTGCCAGCAGCTTTCAGGGTGGCTACACCTTC. Encoded protein: CASSFQGGYTF.

V usage is TRBV4-3 and J usage is TRBJ2-1; TRBD2 matches at 8 bases. The J segment lost 2 bases and the V segment lost 4 bases, leaving 7 bases of the junction unmatched. Per the germline V gene, CDR1 is LGHNA and CDR2 is YSLEER. This CDR3 spans 16 amino acids. CDR3 sequence reads: CASSPSAGGPYNEQFF. The CDR3 nucleotides read TGCGCCAGCAGCCCCAGCGCGGGAGGCCCCTACAATGAGCAGTTCTTC.

The rearrangement links TRBV9 to TRBJ2-1; the D is unclear. The CDR3 totals 15 residues. Trimming left V 0 bases short and J 0 bases short, with 7 bases between. The germline V gene has CDR1 SGDLS and CDR2 YYNGEE. CDR3 region: CASSVGLNSYNEQFF. The DNA of the CDR3 is TGTGCCAGCAGCGTAGGGCTGAACTCCTACAATGAGCAGTTCTTC.